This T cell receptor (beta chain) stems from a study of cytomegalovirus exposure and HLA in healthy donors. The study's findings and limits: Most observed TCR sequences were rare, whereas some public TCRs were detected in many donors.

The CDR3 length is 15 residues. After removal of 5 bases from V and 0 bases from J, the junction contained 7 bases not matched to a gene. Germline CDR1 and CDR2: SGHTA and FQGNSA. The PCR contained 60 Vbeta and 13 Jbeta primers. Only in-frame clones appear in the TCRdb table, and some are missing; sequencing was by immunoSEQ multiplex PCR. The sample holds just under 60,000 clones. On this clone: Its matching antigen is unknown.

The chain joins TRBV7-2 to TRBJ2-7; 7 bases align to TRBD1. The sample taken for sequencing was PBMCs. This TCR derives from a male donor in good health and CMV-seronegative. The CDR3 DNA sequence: TGTGCCAGCAGCGTTACGGGACAGAGCTCCTACGAGCAGTACTTC. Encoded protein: CASSVTGQSSYEQYF.